The next 3 T cell receptor beta chains were all read from a single sample in a study of blood T cell repertoires in COVID-19. TCRdb keeps only in-frame clones here, not all; method: immunoSEQ multiplex PCR. The data hold a few hundred thousand clones, with around 90% observed a single time. The sequencing input was peripheral blood. These receptors were taken from a woman in her 30s with COVID-19, enrolled during active disease.

The CDR3: CASSRFSGRADTGELFF. DNA of the CDR3: TGCGCCAGCAGCCGATTTAGCGGGAGGGCCGACACCGGGGAGCTGTTTTTT. This chain joins TRBV5-1 and TRBJ2-2; the match to TRBD2 covers 11 bases. Germline trimming cut 4 bases from V and 3 bases from J; bases unmatched to any gene: 8. The CDR3 totals 17 residues. The germline V gene has CDR1 SGHRS and CDR2 YFSETQ.

The chain joins TRBV4-2 to TRBJ2-1; 7 nucleotides agree with TRBD2. Looked up from germline, CDR1 is LGHNA and CDR2 is YNFKEQ. Trimming took 0 bases from V and 9 from J; bases not matched to a gene: 11. This CDR3 is 16 amino acids long. CDR3 region: CASSQDLAGVGSEQFF. DNA of the CDR3: TGTGCCAGCAGCCAAGATCTGGCGGGAGTAGGTAGTGAGCAGTTCTTC.

V usage is TRBV4-1 and J usage is TRBJ1-6, with 8 bases fitting TRBD1. V trimming: 3 bases; J trimming: 6 bases; junction bases outside the gene matches: 7. This CDR3 has 16 residues. In germline, CDR1 is MGHRA, CDR2 YSYEKL. The CDR3 bases are TGCGCCAGCAGCCATCTCACGGACAGGGTTAATTCACCCCTCCACTTT. Protein sequence: CASSHLTDRVNSPLHF.